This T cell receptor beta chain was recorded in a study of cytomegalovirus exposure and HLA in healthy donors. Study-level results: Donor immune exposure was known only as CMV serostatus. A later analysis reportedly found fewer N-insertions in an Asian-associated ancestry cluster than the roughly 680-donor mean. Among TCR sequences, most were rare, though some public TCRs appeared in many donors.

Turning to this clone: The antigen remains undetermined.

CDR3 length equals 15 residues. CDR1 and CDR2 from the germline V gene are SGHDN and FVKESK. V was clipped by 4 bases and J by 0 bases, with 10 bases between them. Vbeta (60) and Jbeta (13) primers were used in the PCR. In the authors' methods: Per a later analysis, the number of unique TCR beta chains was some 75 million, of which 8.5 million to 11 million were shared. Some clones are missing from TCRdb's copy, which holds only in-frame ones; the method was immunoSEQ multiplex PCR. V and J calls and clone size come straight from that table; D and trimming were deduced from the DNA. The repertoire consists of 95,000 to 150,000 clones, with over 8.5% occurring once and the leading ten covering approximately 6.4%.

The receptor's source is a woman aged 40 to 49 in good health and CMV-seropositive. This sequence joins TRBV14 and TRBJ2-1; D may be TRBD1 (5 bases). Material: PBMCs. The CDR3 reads CASSRGASSYNEQFF. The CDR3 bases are TGTGCCAGCAGCCGTGGGGCTAGCTCCTACAATGAGCAGTTCTTC.